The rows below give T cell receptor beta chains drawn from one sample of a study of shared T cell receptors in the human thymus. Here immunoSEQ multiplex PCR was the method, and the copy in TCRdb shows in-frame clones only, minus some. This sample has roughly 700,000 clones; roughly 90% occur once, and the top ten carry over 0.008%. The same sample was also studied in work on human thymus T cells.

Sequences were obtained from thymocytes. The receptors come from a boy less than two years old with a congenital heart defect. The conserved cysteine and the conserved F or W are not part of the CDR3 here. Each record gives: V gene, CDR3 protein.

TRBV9,ASSPGTSGSNEQF
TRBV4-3,ASSQRVISGNTIY
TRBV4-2,ASSQPFGREDLYEQY
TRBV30,AFPLEGASWGNEQF
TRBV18,ASSVFSRTSGNTIY
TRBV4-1,ASSQDGTGVGEQY
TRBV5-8,ASSYTPPSHQPQH
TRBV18,ASSPGREGDIQY
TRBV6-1,ASSASLAGGKTDTQY
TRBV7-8,ASSLDRTGNYGYT
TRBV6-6,ASSYRDRSYEQY
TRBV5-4,ASSHPRAAQETQY
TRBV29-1,SGRGQGLYNEQF
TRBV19,ASSDTRDREHQPQH
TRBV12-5,ASGSNPRAVEF
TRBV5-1,ASSYKNQTVPSTDTQY
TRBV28,ASSSLHGGHSYEQY
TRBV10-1,ASSEYGTGGYQPQH
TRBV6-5,ASRPGHLYNEQF
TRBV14,ASSQEGGKTDTQY
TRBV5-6,ASSSGLPRDTGELF
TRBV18,ASRALRDRGGNEQY
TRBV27,ASSRLGTGTYEQY
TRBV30,AWSVPPSGPLRSYEQY
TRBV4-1,ASSQETSGPRDTQY
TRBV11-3,ASSPSWRTSYEQY
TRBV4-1,ASSPDRLVGYT
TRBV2,ASSERRTGNRIYEQY
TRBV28,ASTSRGEHGYT
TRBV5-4,ASSLRTGTSGSYISYEQY
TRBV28,ASSEEDNEQF
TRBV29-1,SVERARGQNSGNTIY
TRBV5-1,ASSLGPDRGKTATNEKLF
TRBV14,ASSGIQREGGTYEQY
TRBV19,ASSLPWGLLSGNTIY
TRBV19,ASSIVSPTSGKDNEQF
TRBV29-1,SVDLASSYNEQF
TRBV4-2,ASSQGRGSGQPQH
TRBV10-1,ASPSGRTKNIQY
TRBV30,AWSPSRTEAF
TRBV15,ATRIPPYYEQY
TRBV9,ASSVYRDSIYEQY
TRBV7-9,ASRTSSNTDTQY
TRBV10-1,ASSASLPHGYT
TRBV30,AWSDPRTEETQY
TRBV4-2,ASSPLGGRLPYEQY
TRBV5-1,ASSLKTSDGETQY
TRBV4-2,ASSQEILANPTYEQY